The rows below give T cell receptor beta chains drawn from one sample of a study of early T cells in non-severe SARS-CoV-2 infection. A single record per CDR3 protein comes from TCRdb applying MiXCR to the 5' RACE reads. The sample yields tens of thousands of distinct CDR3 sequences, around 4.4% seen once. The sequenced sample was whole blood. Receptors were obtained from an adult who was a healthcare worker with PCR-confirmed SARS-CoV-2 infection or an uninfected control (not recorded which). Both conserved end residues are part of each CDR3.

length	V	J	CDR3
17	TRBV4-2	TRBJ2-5	CASSQDGPSGNQETQYF
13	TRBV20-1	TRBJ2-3	CSARDSLTYTQYF
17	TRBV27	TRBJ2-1	CASSIFSGTHTTHEQFF
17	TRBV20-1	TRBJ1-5	CSASSGDRGYSNQPQHF
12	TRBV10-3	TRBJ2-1	CAISDSTSRQFF
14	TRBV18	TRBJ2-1	CASSLQGTLDEQFF
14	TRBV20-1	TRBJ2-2	CSARDASNTGELFF
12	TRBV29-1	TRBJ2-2	CSVTDLTGELFF
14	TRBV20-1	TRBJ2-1	CSAPRTSGRYEQFF
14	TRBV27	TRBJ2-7	CASTPTGLGYEQYF
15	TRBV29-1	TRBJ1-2	CSVEARDRHNYGYTF
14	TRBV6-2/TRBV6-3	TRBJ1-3	CASSTGTAGNTIYF
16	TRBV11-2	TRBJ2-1	CASSLDLAGFYNEQFF
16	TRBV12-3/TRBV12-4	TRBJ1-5	CASSTWTDYSNQPQHF
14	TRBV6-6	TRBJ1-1	CASSYPEMNTEAFF
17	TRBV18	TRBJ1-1	CASSPSRQGTLSTEAFF
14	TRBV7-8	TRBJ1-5	CASRLGASNQPQHF
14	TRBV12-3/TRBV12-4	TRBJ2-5	CASSFEGRAETQYF
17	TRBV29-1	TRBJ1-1	CSAEGAATGGVNTEAFF
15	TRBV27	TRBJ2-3	CASTITSPPGDTQYF
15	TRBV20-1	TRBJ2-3	CSVKQGGGSTDTQYF
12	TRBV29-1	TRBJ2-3	CSTTGRTDTQYF
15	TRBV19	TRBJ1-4	CASSKEGREEEKLFF
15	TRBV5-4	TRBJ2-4	CASSQTGVTKNIQYF
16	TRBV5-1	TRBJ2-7	CASSLTAAGGSYEQYF
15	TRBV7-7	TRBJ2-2	CASSTGLAGVGELFF
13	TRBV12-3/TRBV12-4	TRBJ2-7	CASSATRGWEQYF
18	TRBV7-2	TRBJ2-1	CASSLAVGSLTTYNEQFF
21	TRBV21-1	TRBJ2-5	CASSTIPAGTLPITVRETQYF
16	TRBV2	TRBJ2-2	CASRTGTSGSIGELFF
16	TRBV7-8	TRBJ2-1	CASSSRGLSSYNEQFF
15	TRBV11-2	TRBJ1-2	CASSLEASTNYGYTF
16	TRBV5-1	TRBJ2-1	CASNQISGTLYNEQFF
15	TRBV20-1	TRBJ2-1	CSASLASGRGNEQFF
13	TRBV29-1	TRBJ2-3	CSVARTGTDTQYF
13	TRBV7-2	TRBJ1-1	CASSAQGGTEAFF
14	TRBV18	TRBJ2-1	CASSPSTGYNEQFF
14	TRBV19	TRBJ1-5	CASSMQGAYQPQHF
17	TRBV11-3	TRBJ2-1	CASSLGMGRSSYNEQFF
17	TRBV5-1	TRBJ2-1	CASSSEGLAVSYNEQFF
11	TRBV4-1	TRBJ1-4	CASSQDEKLFF
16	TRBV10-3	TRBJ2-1	CAISGGGTSSYNEQFF